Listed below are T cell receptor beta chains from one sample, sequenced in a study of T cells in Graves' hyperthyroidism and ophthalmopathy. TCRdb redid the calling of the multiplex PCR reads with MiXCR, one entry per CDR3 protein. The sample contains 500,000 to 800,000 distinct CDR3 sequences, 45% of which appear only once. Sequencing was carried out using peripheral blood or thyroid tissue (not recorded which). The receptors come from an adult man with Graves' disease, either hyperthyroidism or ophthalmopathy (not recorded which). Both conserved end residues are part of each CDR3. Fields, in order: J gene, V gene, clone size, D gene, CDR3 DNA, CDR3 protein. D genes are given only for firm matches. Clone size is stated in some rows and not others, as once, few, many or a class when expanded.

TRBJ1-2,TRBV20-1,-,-,TGCAGTGTTAGAGATTTGGGGTTATATGGCTACACCTTC,CSVRDLGLYGYTF
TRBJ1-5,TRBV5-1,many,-,TGCGCCAGCAGCTTGTCGGGGAGTCGGCCCCAGCATTTT,CASSLSGSRPQHF
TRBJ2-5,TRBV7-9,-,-,TGTGCCAGCAGCTTGGTGGGCAGGACTCGTCAAGAGACCCAGTACTTC,CASSLVGRTRQETQYF
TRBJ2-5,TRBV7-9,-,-,TGTGCCAGCAGCACCGGGAGTCAAGAGACCCAGTACTTC,CASSTGSQETQYF
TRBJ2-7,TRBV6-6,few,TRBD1,TGTGCCAGCAACGACAGGGGGAACTACTACGAGCAGTACTTC,CASNDRGNYYEQYF
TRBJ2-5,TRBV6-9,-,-,TGTGCCAGCAGTGAAGTGAATACCCCGATCATGGCGGCAGTCCAAGAGACCCAGTACTTC,CASSEVNTPIMAAVQETQYF
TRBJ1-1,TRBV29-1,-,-,TGCAGCGTTGAAGGAGAACCGAACACTGAAGCTTTCTTT,CSVEGEPNTEAFF
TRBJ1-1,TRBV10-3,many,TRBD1,TGTGCCATCAGGTCCGGGACAGGGTACACTGAAGCTTTCTTT,CAIRSGTGYTEAFF
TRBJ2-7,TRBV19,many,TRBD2,TGTGCCAGTACTAGCGGCCGCTACGAGCAGTACTTC,CASTSGRYEQYF
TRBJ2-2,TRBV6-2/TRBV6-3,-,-,TGTGCCATCCAGGAGGGTCGAAACACCGGGGAGCTGTTTTTT,CAIQEGRNTGELFF
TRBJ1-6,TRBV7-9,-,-,TGTGCCAGCAGCCCTGGAGGAGTTTGGTCACCCCTCCACTTT,CASSPGGVWSPLHF
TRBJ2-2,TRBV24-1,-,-,TGTGCCACCAGTGAGACGGGCCAGTTAAACACCGGGGAGCTGTTTTTT,CATSETGQLNTGELFF
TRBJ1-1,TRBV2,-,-,TGTGCCAGCAGCACCGGGACTAGTAACACTGAAGCTTTCTTT,CASSTGTSNTEAFF
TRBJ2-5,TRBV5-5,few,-,TGCGCCAGCAGCTTGGCGGCGGGTTTCCAAGAGACCCAGTACTTC,CASSLAAGFQETQYF
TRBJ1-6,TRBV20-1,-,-,TGCAGTGCTGAGAGGCGGTCGAGTTATAATTCACCCCCCCACTTT,CSAERRSSYNSPPHF
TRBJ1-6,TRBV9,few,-,TGTGCCAGCAGCGTAGGGCTTTCCGCGGGGGATTCACCCCTCCACTTT,CASSVGLSAGDSPLHF
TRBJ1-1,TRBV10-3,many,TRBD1,TGTGCCATCAGTGATCCAGACAGGGAAACTGAAGCTTTCTTT,CAISDPDRETEAFF
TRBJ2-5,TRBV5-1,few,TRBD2,TGCGCCAGCAGCCCGGGACTAGCGGTGGAGACCCAGTACTTC,CASSPGLAVETQYF
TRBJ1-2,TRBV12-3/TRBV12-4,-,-,TGTGCCAGCAGTTTACAAGTAAGCCATGGCTACACCTTC,CASSLQVSHGYTF
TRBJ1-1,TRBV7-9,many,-,TGTGCCAGCACTAGGACGGACACTGAAGCTTTCTTT,CASTRTDTEAFF
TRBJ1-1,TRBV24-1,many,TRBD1,TGTGCCACCAGTGATACCAGGGGGATCACTGAAGCTTTCTTT,CATSDTRGITEAFF
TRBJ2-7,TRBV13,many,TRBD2,TGTGCCAGCAGCCCCAGGACTAGCGGGAGGCACTACGAGCAGTACTTC,CASSPRTSGRHYEQYF
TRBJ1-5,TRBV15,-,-,TGTGCCACCAGCAGAGATCTCGGGCAGAATCAGCCCCAACATTTT,CATSRDLGQNQPQHF
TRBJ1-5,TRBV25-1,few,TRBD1,TGTGCCAGCAGTCCCCGACAGGGCGTTCAGCCCCAGCATTTT,CASSPRQGVQPQHF
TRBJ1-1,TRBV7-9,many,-,TGTGCCAGCAGTTCCGGGACGGCTAACACTGAAGCTTTCTTT,CASSSGTANTEAFF
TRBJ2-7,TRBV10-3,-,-,TGTGCCAGCAGTGAATCACTGACAACCTACGAGCAGTACTTC,CASSESLTTYEQYF
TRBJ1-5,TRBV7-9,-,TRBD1,TGTGCCAGCACAGTAACAGGGGGGTACCAGCATTTT,CASTVTGGYQHF
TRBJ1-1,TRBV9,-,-,TGTGCCAGCAGCGTAGGGGTACGCGGGTTAGGCACTGAAGCTTTCTTT,CASSVGVRGLGTEAFF
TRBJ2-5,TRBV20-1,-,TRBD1,TGCAGTGCCAGTCGGACAGGGGGCGTCGAGACCCAGTACTTC,CSASRTGGVETQYF
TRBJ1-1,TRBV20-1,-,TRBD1,TGCAGCCTCAGACAGGGTTCTGAAGCTTTCTTT,CSLRQGSEAFF
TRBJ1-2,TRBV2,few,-,TGTGCCAGGTCGACCCCGGGCAGGCAAGCTAACTATGGCTACACCTTC,CARSTPGRQANYGYTF
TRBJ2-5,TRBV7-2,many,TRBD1,TGTGCCAGCAGCTTAGGCCGGGACAGGCGGCGGGAGACCCAGTACTTC,CASSLGRDRRRETQYF
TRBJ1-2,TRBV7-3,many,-,TGTGCCAGCAGCTTATATCCTGTTAACTATGGCTACACCTTC,CASSLYPVNYGYTF
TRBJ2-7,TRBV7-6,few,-,TGTGCCAGCAGTATCGGGACATCGCGGGAGCAGTACTTC,CASSIGTSREQYF
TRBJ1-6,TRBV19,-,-,TGTGCCAGTAGTATTGGAGTATCGAGGCCCCTCCACTTT,CASSIGVSRPLHF
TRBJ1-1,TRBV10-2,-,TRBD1,TGCGTCAGCAGGGACAGGGGGGGAACTGAAGCTTTCTTT,CVSRDRGGTEAFF
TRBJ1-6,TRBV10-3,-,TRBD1,TGTGCCGCTTCCGAGACAGGGCATTCACCCCTCCACTTT,CAASETGHSPLHF
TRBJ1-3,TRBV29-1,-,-,TGCAGCCTAGCAAGGGGGTTGAACACCATATATTTT,CSLARGLNTIYF
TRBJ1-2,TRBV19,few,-,TGTGCCAGTGAAGCAGAATATTTGAACTATGGCTACACCTTC,CASEAEYLNYGYTF
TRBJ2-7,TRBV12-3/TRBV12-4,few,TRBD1,TGTGCCAGCCGGGACAGAGCCTACGAGCAGTACTTC,CASRDRAYEQYF